Below, 12 T cell receptor beta chains from the same sample are listed, as sequenced in a study of control samples from healthy donors and cancer patients. Assay used: immunoSEQ multiplex PCR; TCRdb lists only in-frame clones, some missing. The table has approximately 110,000 clones, 75% to 95% seen once. The sequencing input was blood. These receptors were taken from a human donor in good health. The donor label of this sample is uncertain.

The rearrangement joins TRBV7-9 to TRBJ2-1, with 12 nucleotides matching TRBD2. This CDR3 is 16 amino acids long. Germline CDR1 and CDR2: SEHNR and FQNEAQ (reference sequence). J lost 1 base, V lost 8 bases, and 6 bases had no gene match. The CDR3 region has the DNA TGTGCCAGCGCTAATGGACTAGCGGGGTCCTACAATGAGCAGTTCTTC. It yields the protein CASANGLAGSYNEQFF.

This clone was counted a single time. This chain links TRBV7-2 with TRBJ2-3; 10 bases are a match to TRBD1. The CDR3 spans 15 residues. Germline CDR1 reads SGHTA; CDR2 reads FQGNSA. The V gene end was trimmed by 5 bases and the J gene end by 4 bases; junction bases not matched to a gene: 6. DNA for the CDR3: TGTGCCAGCAGCGCCAGGGACAGGGGTGCAGATACGCAGTATTTT. It specifies CASSARDRGADTQYF.

The chain uses TRBV9 and TRBJ2-2; D may be TRBD1 (5 bases). The CDR3 contains 12 residues. V lost 0 bases and J 9 bases, leaving 6 bases between the germline ends. CDR1 SGDLS and CDR2 YYNGEE come from the germline V gene. CDR3 sequence reads: CASSVEGWELFF. The CDR3 DNA follows: TGTGCCAGCAGCGTAGAGGGGTGGGAGCTGTTTTTT.

The DNA for the CDR3 is TGTGCCAGCAGTGATTACCCTATAAGCCTTTATGGCTACACCTTC. Its translation: CASSDYPISLYGYTF. The rearrangement joins TRBV2 to TRBJ1-2; the D is unclear. The ends were cut back, 3 bases at V and 5 bases at J, with 16 bases in the middle. The CDR3 is 15 amino acids. Germline assignment: CDR1 SNHLY and CDR2 FYNNEI.

The rearrangement uses TRBV14 and TRBJ1-1; TRBD1 is a possible D gene (5 bases). V was trimmed by 5 bases and J by 1 base, leaving 14 bases between them. The germline gives CDR1 SGHDN, CDR2 FVKESK. This CDR3 has 15 amino acids. The chain's CDR3 is CASSLIGGPNTEAFF. The CDR3 DNA sequence: TGTGCCAGCAGCTTGATCGGGGGTCCGAACACTGAAGCTTTCTTT.

The J gene is TRBJ1-2, the V gene TRBV28; D call uncertain. The germline gives CDR1 MDHEN, CDR2 SYDVKM. This CDR3 contains 12 residues. Trimming took off 3 bases at V and 4 bases at J, with 6 bases between the two ends. CDR3 protein: CASSFTRYGYTF. The CDR3 nucleotides are TGTGCCAGCAGTTTCACCCGCTATGGCTACACCTTC.

The rearrangement joins TRBV24-1 to TRBJ2-2; D might be TRBD2 (5 bases). Germline V CDR1 and CDR2: KGHDR, SFDVKD. This CDR3 is 16 amino acids long. V was clipped by 3 bases and J by 4 bases, with 14 bases between them. CDR3 sequence reads: CATSDGREPGTGELFF. As DNA, the CDR3 is TGTGCCACCAGTGATGGACGGGAACCCGGCACCGGGGAGCTGTTTTTT.

The rearrangement links TRBV12-5 to TRBJ2-2; 10 nucleotides match TRBD2. This CDR3 comprises 13 residues. Germline CDR1 reads LGHNT; CDR2 reads FRNRAP. CDR3 DNA sequence: TGTGCCTCGGGACTAGCGTCCACCGGGGAGCTGTTTTTT. Translation: CASGLASTGELFF.

This clone was detected only a few times. The DNA of the CDR3 is TGTGCCAGCACCAGAGCCGTCCCAGGAAACACCATATATTTT. This sequence encodes CASTRAVPGNTIYF. This rearrangement joins TRBV27 to TRBJ1-3, with D hard to call. Germline loops: CDR1 MNHEY, CDR2 SMNVEV (reference sequence). The CDR3 is 14 residues long. The V gene lost 7 bases and the J gene lost 4 bases, with 14 bases spanning the gap.

In DNA, the CDR3 is TGTGCCAGCAGTCTCCTGAGAGAAGCTTTCTTT. It yields the protein CASSLLREAFF. The rearrangement links TRBV12-3 or TRBV12-4 to TRBJ1-1; no clear D. V shed 5 bases and J shed 8 bases, with 9 bases lying between them. The CDR3 sequence is 11 residues long.

In its sample, this clone was seen once. The chain recombines TRBV7-9 with TRBJ2-1; D assignment may be TRBD1 or TRBD2 (8 bases each). V shed 5 bases and J shed 6 bases, with 23 bases lying between them. Germline CDR1 is SEHNR and CDR2 is FQNEAQ (reference sequence). The CDR3 is 17 amino acids. The CDR3 DNA sequence: TGTGCCAGCAGCACCTCATTAGCGGGACAGGCTTTCAATGAGCAGTTCTTC. Translation gives CASSTSLAGQAFNEQFF.

The gene calls are TRBV6-5 and TRBJ2-7, with D perhaps TRBD2 (5 bases). The CDR3 is made up of 13 amino acids. Germline V gene lookup returns CDR1 MNHEY and CDR2 SVGAGI. The V end lost 8 bases, the J end lost 7 bases, and 18 bases lay between the germline ends. CDR3 nucleotide sequence: TGTGCCAGCGAGAGTTCGGGATCGGAGGAGCAGTACTTC. This encodes CASESSGSEEQYF.